This TCR beta chain was profiled in a study of T cell responses to AZD1222 COVID-19 vaccine. CDR3 size: 16 residues. CDR1 and CDR2 from the germline V gene are SNHLY and FYNNEI. V lost 1 base and J lost 2; bases outside the gene matches: 1. The table came from immunoSEQ multiplex PCR; TCRdb's copy has only in-frame clones and leaves some out. The sample holds 150,000 to 200,000 clones, roughly 88% seen once. The chain links TRBV2 to TRBJ1-4; 10 nucleotides match TRBD1. The sample was peripheral blood, taken 28 days after the second AZD1222 dose. This clonotype originated in an adult who received the AZD1222 COVID-19 vaccine. The CDR3 here is CASSEVGQGTNEKLFF. The CDR3 DNA follows: TGTGCCAGCAGTGAAGTGGGACAGGGGACTAATGAAAAACTGTTTTTT.